Listed below are T cell receptor beta chains from one sample, sequenced in a study of blood T cell repertoires in COVID-19. Method: immunoSEQ multiplex PCR; TCRdb's copy keeps in-frame clones and lacks some. The sample has around 170,000 clones, less than 85% seen once; the top ten hold 10% to 15%. Sequencing input: PBMCs or T cells enriched from blood (not recorded which). These receptors came from a man aged 50 to 60 who had recovered from COVID-19. CDR3s include the opening cysteine and the closing phenylalanine or tryptophan. Each record gives: J gene, V gene, D gene, clone size, CDR3 protein, CDR3 DNA. A D gene is named only where the DNA matches it firmly. The size of a clone is reported for some rows only, either as once, few or many, or as a class for expanded clones.

J gene: TRBJ1-5
V gene: TRBV2
D gene: .
clone size: .
CDR3 protein: CASSPDTSNQPQHF
CDR3 DNA: TGTGCCAGCAGCCCTGACACTAGCAATCAGCCCCAGCATTTT

J gene: TRBJ1-2
V gene: TRBV2
D gene: TRBD1
clone size: .
CDR3 protein: CATPGRGLYGYTF
CDR3 DNA: TGTGCCACCCCCGGCAGGGGGCTCTATGGCTACACCTTC

J gene: TRBJ1-2
V gene: TRBV19
D gene: TRBD1
clone size: .
CDR3 protein: CASKDGQGGYGYTF
CDR3 DNA: TGTGCCAGTAAGGATGGACAGGGAGGCTATGGCTACACCTTC

J gene: TRBJ2-5
V gene: TRBV18
D gene: TRBD1
clone size: .
CDR3 protein: CASSLTTGFTQETQYF
CDR3 DNA: TGTGCCAGCTCACTGACGACAGGGTTCACCCAAGAGACCCAGTACTTC

J gene: TRBJ1-2
V gene: TRBV19
D gene: .
clone size: .
CDR3 protein: CASKAYGDYGYTF
CDR3 DNA: TGTGCCAGTAAGGCATACGGGGACTATGGCTACACCTTC

J gene: TRBJ2-5
V gene: TRBV9
D gene: TRBD2
clone size: .
CDR3 protein: CASSSRIAGGRETQYF
CDR3 DNA: TGTGCCAGCAGCTCCCGGATAGCGGGGGGGCGGGAGACCCAGTACTTC

J gene: TRBJ2-3
V gene: TRBV6-2/TRBV6-3
D gene: .
clone size: many
CDR3 protein: CASSSGGHTDTQYF
CDR3 DNA: TGTGCCAGCAGTTCCGGCGGACACACAGATACGCAGTATTTT

J gene: TRBJ1-6
V gene: TRBV19
D gene: .
clone size: .
CDR3 protein: CASSSSNGSPLHF
CDR3 DNA: TGTGCCAGTAGTAGCTCGAACGGTTCACCCCTCCACTTT

J gene: TRBJ1-3
V gene: TRBV5-5
D gene: .
clone size: few
CDR3 protein: CASSLWADPGNTIYF
CDR3 DNA: TGTGCCAGCAGCTTGTGGGCAGACCCTGGAAACACCATATATTTT

J gene: TRBJ2-3
V gene: TRBV5-1
D gene: TRBD1
clone size: .
CDR3 protein: CASSLGVRGPGTDTQYF
CDR3 DNA: TGCGCCAGCAGCTTGGGTGTAAGGGGGCCTGGCACAGATACGCAGTATTTT

J gene: TRBJ1-1
V gene: TRBV30
D gene: .
clone size: .
CDR3 protein: CAAWRLRGAFF
CDR3 DNA: TGTGCCGCCTGGAGGCTACGGGGAGCTTTCTTT

J gene: TRBJ2-3
V gene: TRBV19
D gene: TRBD1
clone size: .
CDR3 protein: CASSISWTGLTDTQYF
CDR3 DNA: TGTGCCAGTAGTATTTCCTGGACAGGGCTCACAGATACGCAGTATTTT

J gene: TRBJ2-3
V gene: TRBV4-3
D gene: .
clone size: .
CDR3 protein: CASSQGMRPDTQYF
CDR3 DNA: TGCGCCAGCAGCCAAGGAATGCGCCCAGATACGCAGTATTTT

J gene: TRBJ2-3
V gene: TRBV9
D gene: .
clone size: .
CDR3 protein: CASSVVVDTDTQYF
CDR3 DNA: TGTGCCAGCAGCGTAGTGGTAGACACAGATACGCAGTATTTT

J gene: TRBJ2-2
V gene: TRBV4-1
D gene: .
clone size: few
CDR3 protein: CASSQDRALPNTGELFF
CDR3 DNA: TGCGCCAGCAGCCAAGATCGTGCGCTGCCGAACACCGGGGAGCTGTTTTTT

J gene: TRBJ2-1
V gene: TRBV5-4
D gene: .
clone size: .
CDR3 protein: CASSLSGAGLNEQFF
CDR3 DNA: TGTGCCAGCAGCTTATCAGGGGCCGGTCTGAATGAGCAGTTCTTC

J gene: TRBJ2-1
V gene: TRBV6-1
D gene: TRBD1
clone size: .
CDR3 protein: CASSEHRGLRYNEQFF
CDR3 DNA: TGTGCCAGCAGTGAACACAGGGGGCTCAGGTACAATGAGCAGTTCTTC

J gene: TRBJ2-3
V gene: TRBV7-9
D gene: .
clone size: .
CDR3 protein: CASSSQGSTDTQYF
CDR3 DNA: TGTGCCAGCAGCTCTCAGGGTAGCACAGATACGCAGTATTTT

J gene: TRBJ2-7
V gene: TRBV28
D gene: TRBD1
clone size: .
CDR3 protein: CASSLGTGGIHEQYF
CDR3 DNA: TGTGCCAGCAGTTTAGGGACAGGGGGCATCCACGAGCAGTACTTC

J gene: TRBJ1-6
V gene: TRBV7-2
D gene: .
clone size: .
CDR3 protein: CASSFPGLNNSPLHF
CDR3 DNA: TGTGCCAGCAGCTTTCCGGGTCTAAATAATTCACCCCTCCACTTT

J gene: TRBJ2-1
V gene: TRBV6-5
D gene: TRBD1
clone size: .
CDR3 protein: CASSPGQGTNEQFF
CDR3 DNA: TGTGCCAGCAGCCCCGGACAGGGCACCAATGAGCAGTTCTTC

J gene: TRBJ1-6
V gene: TRBV5-1
D gene: TRBD1
clone size: .
CDR3 protein: CASSWTGEGSSPLHF
CDR3 DNA: TGCGCCAGCAGCTGGACAGGGGAGGGTAGTTCACCCCTCCACTTT